The sequence of this T cell receptor (beta chain) was determined in a study of T cells in Graves' hyperthyroidism and ophthalmopathy. The CDR3 regions of TCR beta were amplified from RNA transcripts. During a first-round RT-PCR of the TCR CDR3, the HTBI primer set was used. TCRdb passed the multiplex PCR reads through MiXCR, listing each CDR3 protein once. The sample carries more than 300,000 distinct CDR3 sequences, less than 15% recorded once. Study-wide points: Most expanded thyroid clonotypes above 0.001 recurred in blood.

Deletions cut 2 bases from V and 8 bases from J, with 12 bases between. Germline V CDR1 and CDR2: MDHEN, SYDVKM. The CDR3 runs 13 residues. On this clonotype: The antigen remains unidentified.

Exclusion of patients followed from uncontrolled infection, other autoimmune disease, pregnancy or lactation. Clinical symptoms, serum thyroxine and TRAb, thyroid ultrasound and orbital computed tomography were used for the diagnoses. Using 10 ml of fresh peripheral blood, PBMCs were prepared. The sequence was obtained from a young woman with Graves' hyperthyroidism. The sample taken for sequencing was blood. The chain links TRBV28 to TRBJ2-5; the D is unclear. The CDR3 reads CASSLGQEGTQYF. The DNA for the CDR3 is TGTGCCAGCAGTTTAGGGCAGGAAGGCACCCAGTACTTC.